The 27 T cell receptor beta chains given below trace back to one sample, sequenced in a study of T cells in Graves' hyperthyroidism and ophthalmopathy. Researchers amplified the TCR beta CDR3 regions from RNA transcripts. First-round RT-PCR targeting the TCR CDR3 was performed with the HTBI primer set. One entry per CDR3 protein results from TCRdb running MiXCR on the multiplex PCR reads. The sample records roughly 530,000 distinct CDR3 sequences, more than 15% being singletons. What was sequenced was blood. These receptors were obtained from a woman under 30 with Graves' ophthalmopathy.

This clonotype was observed at least ten times. This chain connects TRBV7-3 to TRBJ2-3; 8 positions agree with TRBD1. CDR3 size: 17 residues. Germline V gene data show CDR1 as SGHTA and CDR2 as FQGTGA. J lost 2 bases, V lost 5 bases, and 12 bases had no gene match. The CDR3 DNA follows: TGTGCCAGCAGCCCTACCCCCCGGACAGGGACCACAGATACGCAGTATTTT. Its translation: CASSPTPRTGTTDTQYF.

This clonotype was seen a handful of times. The chain joins TRBV25-1 to TRBJ1-6; D is possibly TRBD1 (5 bases). V was clipped by 6 bases and J by 2 bases, with 8 bases between them. Per germline, CDR1 MGHDK and CDR2 SYGVNS. There are 14 residues in the CDR3. CDR3 sequence reads: CASRDNPYNSPLHF. The DNA for the CDR3 is TGTGCCAGCAGGGACAACCCCTATAATTCACCCCTCCACTTT.

Many counts were recorded for this clonotype. The V call is TRBV6-1, the J call TRBJ1-2, with 7 bases matching TRBD1. The germline V gene has CDR1 MNHNS and CDR2 SASEGT. The CDR3 has 16 residues. V lost 0 bases to trimming and J lost 0 bases; unmatched junction nucleotides: 4. The DNA of the CDR3 is TGTGCCAGCAGTGAAGCTGCGGGACAGACTAACTATGGCTACACCTTC. Translation: CASSEAAGQTNYGYTF.

This clonotype was seen many times. The J gene is TRBJ1-2, the V gene TRBV20-1; possible D gene TRBD1, 5 bases. Per the germline V gene, CDR1 is DFQATT and CDR2 is SNEGSKA (reference sequence). The CDR3 has 12 amino acids. Trimming removed 8 bases from V and 5 bases from J, with 15 bases in between. CDR3 loop: CSRGTADYGYTF. CDR3 in DNA: TGCAGTCGCGGGACCGCCGATTATGGCTACACCTTC.

At least ten counts were recorded for this clonotype. V gene TRBV20-1 combines with J gene TRBJ2-7; 7 bases are a match to TRBD2. The CDR3 extends over 13 amino acids. Per germline, CDR1 DFQATT and CDR2 SNEGSKA (reference sequence). The V and J ends lost 1 base and 3 bases, in that order; junction bases with no gene match: 3. CDR3 DNA: TGCAGTGCTAGAGTTGGCGGGAGCTACGAGCAGTACTTC. This sequence encodes CSARVGGSYEQYF.

The chain combines TRBV7-6 with TRBJ2-1; maybe TRBD2 (6 bases). CDR1 is SGHVS, CDR2 FNYEAQ, per germline. The CDR3 totals 16 residues. Trimming took off 5 bases at V and 4 bases at J, with 18 bases between the two ends. The CDR3 region has the DNA TGTGCCAGCAGCCCTCCCTCTATAGCGGTTTACAATGAGCAGTTCTTC. It translates to CASSPPSIAVYNEQFF.

In its sample, this clonotype was seen a few times. The chain carries TRBV13 and TRBJ2-5, with D possibly matching TRBD1 (5 bases). CDR3 length equals 13 residues. The germline V and J ends were trimmed by 4 bases and 2 bases, with 8 bases remaining between them. Germline V gene sequence: CDR1 PRHDT, CDR2 FYEKMQ (reference sequence). CDR3 DNA sequence: TGTGCCAGCAGCTCGGACAAACAAGAGACCCAGTACTTC. It codes for CASSSDKQETQYF.

This clonotype has a count of ten or more. The chain joins TRBV5-1 to TRBJ1-2; D not certain. This CDR3 has 13 amino acids. V shed 4 bases and J shed 7 bases, with 14 bases lying between them. Germline assignment: CDR1 SGHRS and CDR2 YFSETQ. CDR3 in amino acids: CASSTGSSAGYTF. CDR3 bases: TGCGCCAGCAGCACCGGTTCATCAGCTGGCTACACCTTC.

In this sample, this clonotype turned up many times. This chain's CDR3 is CASSLAGLAGRYEQYF. Here the CDR3 DNA reads TGTGCCAGCAGCTTGGCGGGACTAGCGGGGAGATACGAGCAGTACTTC. The V gene is TRBV5-6, the J gene TRBJ2-7, with TRBD2 matching 13 bases. The V segment lost 0 bases and the J segment 4 bases; nucleotides outside the gene matches: 4. The CDR3 sequence is 16 residues long. CDR1 SGHDT and CDR2 YYEEEE come from the germline V gene.

This clonotype has more than one count but fewer than ten. J is TRBJ2-7 and V is TRBV30; D is possibly TRBD2 (7 bases). CDR3 length equals 12 residues. V gave up 1 base and J gave up 8 bases, with 12 bases separating them. Germline CDR1 GTSNPN, CDR2 SVGIG (reference sequence). CDR3 in amino acids: CAWSGGRGKQYF. DNA of the CDR3: TGTGCCTGGAGTGGGGGGAGGGGGAAGCAGTACTTC. The whole variable domain, remainder taken from reference TRBV30 and TRBJ2-7, is SQTIHQWPATLVQPVGSPLSLECTVEGTSNPNLYWYRQAAGRGLQLLFYSVGIGQISSEVPQNLSASRPQDRQFILSSKKLLLSDSGFYLCAWSGGRGKQYFGPGTRLTVT.

The sample holds a few counts of this clonotype. The CDR3: CASSDRDLAGGPGTGELFF. As DNA, the CDR3 is TGTGCCAGCAGTGACCGCGACCTAGCGGGAGGGCCGGGCACCGGGGAGCTGTTTTTT. This chain connects TRBV6-4 to TRBJ2-2; the match to TRBD2 covers 12 bases. The CDR3 consists of 19 residues. The germline V gene encodes CDR1 MRHNA and CDR2 SNTAGT. The ends lost 2 bases at V and 4 bases at J; junction bases unmatched: 11.

This clonotype was seen just once. The chain joins TRBV3-1 to TRBJ1-1; 10 bases are a match to TRBD1. Unmatched junction bases numbered 4, after V lost 1 base and J lost 5 bases. There are 15 residues in the CDR3. Germline V gene data show CDR1 as LGHDT and CDR2 as YNNKEL (reference sequence). The CDR3 protein is CASSQGQGARTEAFF. The CDR3 DNA reads TGTGCCAGCAGCCAAGGACAGGGGGCAAGGACTGAAGCTTTCTTT.

This clonotype was recorded at least ten times. This chain links TRBV5-1 with TRBJ2-2; D uncertain. CDR3 length equals 14 residues. The germline V gene encodes CDR1 SGHRS and CDR2 YFSETQ. The V and J ends lost 1 base and 4 bases respectively, with 8 bases between them. Here the CDR3 DNA reads TGCGCCAGCAGCTTGTCTCAGTCCACCGGGGAGCTGTTTTTT. This gives the protein CASSLSQSTGELFF.

This chain uses TRBV5-8 with TRBJ2-7; 10 positions match TRBD1. Germline V gene data show CDR1 as SGHTS and CDR2 as YDEGEE. V was clipped by 4 bases and J by 5 bases; unmatched bases: 9. CDR3 size: 15 residues. Here the CDR3 reads CASSPGGGQGDEQYF. The CDR3 DNA reads as TGTGCCAGCAGCCCGGGGGGTGGACAGGGGGACGAGCAGTACTTC.

This clonotype appeared a few times. CDR3 DNA sequence: TGCAGTGCTAGGGCTGGACTAGCGGGAGGCATCACCTACGAGCAGTACTTC. Encoded protein: CSARAGLAGGITYEQYF. The genes are TRBV20-1 and TRBJ2-7; 14 bases fit TRBD2. The V segment lost 3 bases and the J segment 2 bases; nucleotides outside the gene matches: 9. The CDR3 is made up of 17 amino acids. Germline V CDR1 and CDR2: DFQATT, SNEGSKA (reference sequence).

A few counts support this clonotype. A much larger clone sits a single nucleotide away, making a read error possible. This likely comes from a read error, as the CDR3 has no conserved phenylalanine or tryptophan at its end. The rearrangement uses TRBV7-3 and TRBJ1-1; D possibly corresponds to TRBD1 (6 bases). This CDR3 has 17 amino acids. V shed 3 bases and J shed 3 bases, with 20 bases lying between them. Germline-derived CDR1 and CDR2 are SGHTA and FQGTGA. CDR3 bases: TGTGCCAGCAGCTTCGGAGTGGGGGGGACAAGTGACACTGAAGCTTTCCTT. Protein product: CASSFGVGGTSDTEAFL.

This clonotype has a count of ten or more. V is TRBV5-5 and J is TRBJ1-2; a weak D match, TRBD1 (5 bases). Germline CDR1 is SGHKS and CDR2 is YYEKEE (reference sequence). V was shortened by 1 base and J by 10 bases, with 8 bases between the two germline ends. This CDR3 has 11 amino acids. The chain's CDR3 is CASSLTGVYTF. The CDR3 DNA is TGTGCCAGCAGCTTGACAGGTGTCTACACCTTC. The full variable domain, with the rest looked up from reference TRBV5-5 and TRBJ1-2, is DAGVTQSPTHLIKTRGQQVTLRCSPISGHKSVSWYQQVLGQGPQFIFQYYEKEERGRGNFPDRFSARQFPNYSSELNVNALLLGDSALYLCASSLTGVYTFGSGTRLTVV.

This clonotype appeared many times. V usage is TRBV30 and J usage is TRBJ2-7; D might be TRBD1 (6 bases). This CDR3 is built from 13 residues. Germline assignment: CDR1 GTSNPN and CDR2 SVGIG (reference sequence). Trimming took 2 bases from V and 2 from J, leaving 10 bases between them. The CDR3 reads CAWSTQGPYEQYF. The DNA of the CDR3 is TGTGCCTGGAGTACCCAGGGGCCCTACGAGCAGTACTTC.

This clonotype was picked up many times. Written as DNA, the CDR3 is TGTGCCAGCAGGGAGGGACAGGGGTGGTCTGAAGCTTTCTTT. Translating it yields CASREGQGWSEAFF. The rearrangement uses TRBV28 and TRBJ1-1; the match to TRBD1 covers 10 bases. This CDR3 region has 14 residues. V lost 6 bases, J lost 6 bases, and 7 bases stayed unmatched. Germline V gene sequence: CDR1 MDHEN, CDR2 SYDVKM.

The table lists this clonotype with many counts. This rearrangement joins TRBV18 to TRBJ1-1; 8 bases are a match to TRBD1. The V gene's germline CDR1 is KGHSH and CDR2 LQKENI. This CDR3 has 15 amino acids. V lost 3 bases to trimming and J lost 6 bases; unmatched junction nucleotides: 9. The CDR3: CASSPRTGQGAEAFF. The CDR3 region has the DNA TGTGCCAGCTCACCCAGGACAGGGCAGGGGGCTGAAGCTTTCTTT.

The rearrangement links TRBV5-6 to TRBJ1-2; weak D call: TRBD1 (6 bases). CDR3 length: 14 residues. V was shortened by 1 base and J by 8 bases, with 15 bases between the two germline ends. Germline V gene lookup returns CDR1 SGHDT and CDR2 YYEEEE. The CDR3 coding sequence is TGTGCCAGCAGCTTGAGTCGGGGGCTGAGAGGCTACACCTTC. Translated, it gives CASSLSRGLRGYTF.

The chain carries TRBV20-1 and TRBJ1-6; 8 bases agree with TRBD1. Trimming cost V 5 bases and J 0 bases; bases outside gene matches: 15. Germline V gene data show CDR1 as DFQATT and CDR2 as SNEGSKA (reference sequence). The CDR3 has 19 amino acids. DNA for the CDR3: TGCAGTGCTCCGACTCTCATCGGGGACAGGAGCTCCTATAATTCACCCCTCCACTTT. Protein product: CSAPTLIGDRSSYNSPLHF.

With respect to this clonotype: This may arise from a read error, as a much more abundant clone is one base away. This CDR3 reads CAGSRVGQENTEAFF. The CDR3 DNA sequence: TGTGCCGGCAGCAGGGTAGGACAGGAGAACACTGAAGCTTTCTTT. This chain uses TRBV5-6 with TRBJ1-1, with 7 bases fitting TRBD1. This CDR3 region has 15 residues. From germline, CDR1 is SGHDT and CDR2 YYEEEE.

This clonotype was picked up many times. The rearrangement uses TRBV5-1 and TRBJ2-2, with D possibly matching TRBD1 (6 bases). CDR1 is SGHRS, CDR2 YFSETQ, per germline. Trimming shortened V by 2 bases and J by 6 bases, and 17 bases separated the two germline ends. There are 16 residues in the CDR3. The CDR3: CASSLYRDPSSGELFF. The CDR3 region has the DNA TGCGCCAGCAGCTTATACAGGGATCCGTCATCCGGGGAGCTGTTTTTT.

About this clonotype: A much larger clone is a single base away; this may be a read error. This likely comes from a read error, as the CDR3 has no conserved phenylalanine or tryptophan at its end. The J gene is TRBJ2-1, the V gene TRBV5-1; no reliable D call. Germline values: CDR1 SGHRS, CDR2 YFSETQ. The CDR3 covers 18 residues. With 0 bases removed from V and 0 bases from J, the gap between germline ends came to 16 bases. The chain's CDR3 is CASSLGGITVSSYNEQFL. Written as DNA, the CDR3 is TGCGCCAGCAGCTTGGGGGGAATTACAGTGAGCTCCTACAATGAGCAGTTCCTC.

The table lists this clonotype with many counts. This chain's CDR3 is CASQNEQETQYF. For the CDR3, the DNA is TGTGCCAGCCAGAACGAACAAGAGACCCAGTACTTC. This sequence joins TRBV6-2 or TRBV6-3 and TRBJ2-5; D is unclear. Germline V gene lookup returns CDR1 MNHEY and CDR2 SVGEGT. V was shortened by 8 bases and J by 2 bases, with 9 bases between the two germline ends. The CDR3 is 12 amino acids.

The chain employs TRBV28 and TRBJ1-1; 9 bases are a match to TRBD1. The CDR3 loop spans 14 amino acids. J was trimmed by 4 bases and V by 5 bases; bases with no gene match: 5. Per the germline V gene, CDR1 is MDHEN and CDR2 is SYDVKM. The DNA of the CDR3 is TGTGCCAGCAGTCTAACAGGGGGCGTCACTGAAGCTTTCTTT. Its protein is CASSLTGGVTEAFF.